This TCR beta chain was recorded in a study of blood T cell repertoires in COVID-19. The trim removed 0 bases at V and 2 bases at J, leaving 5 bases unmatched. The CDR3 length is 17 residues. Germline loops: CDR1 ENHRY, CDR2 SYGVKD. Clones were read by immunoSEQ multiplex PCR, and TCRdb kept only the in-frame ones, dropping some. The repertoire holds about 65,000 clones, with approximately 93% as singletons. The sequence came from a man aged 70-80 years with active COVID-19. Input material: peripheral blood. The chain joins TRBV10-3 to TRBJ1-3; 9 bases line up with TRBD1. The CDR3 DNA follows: TGTGCCATCAGTGAGTCGGGGGACAGGGCGGCTGGAAACACCATATATTTT. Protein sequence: CAISESGDRAAGNTIYF.